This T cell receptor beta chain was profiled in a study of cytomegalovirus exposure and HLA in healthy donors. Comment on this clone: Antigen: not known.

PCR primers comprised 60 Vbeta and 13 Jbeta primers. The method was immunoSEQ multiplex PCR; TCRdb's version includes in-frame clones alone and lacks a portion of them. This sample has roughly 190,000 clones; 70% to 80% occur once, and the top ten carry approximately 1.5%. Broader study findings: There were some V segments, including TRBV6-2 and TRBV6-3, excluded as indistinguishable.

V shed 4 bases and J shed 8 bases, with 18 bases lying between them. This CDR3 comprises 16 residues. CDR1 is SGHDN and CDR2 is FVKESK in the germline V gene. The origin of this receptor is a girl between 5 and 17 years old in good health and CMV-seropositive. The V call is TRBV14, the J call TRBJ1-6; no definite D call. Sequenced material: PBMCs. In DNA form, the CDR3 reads TGTGCCAGCAGCCCTCACTGGAGTAAAAAAGATTCACCCCTCCACTTT. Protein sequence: CASSPHWSKKDSPLHF.